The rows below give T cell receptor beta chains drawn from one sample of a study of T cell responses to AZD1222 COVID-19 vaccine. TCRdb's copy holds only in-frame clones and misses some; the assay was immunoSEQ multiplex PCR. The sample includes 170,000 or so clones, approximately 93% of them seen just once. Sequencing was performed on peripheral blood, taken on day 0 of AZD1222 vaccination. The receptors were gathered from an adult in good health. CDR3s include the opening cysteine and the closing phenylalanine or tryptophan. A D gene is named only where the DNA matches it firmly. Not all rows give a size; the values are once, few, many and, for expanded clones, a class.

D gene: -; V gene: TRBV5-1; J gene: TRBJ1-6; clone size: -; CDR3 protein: CASSLAQERSPLHF; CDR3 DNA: TGCGCCAGCAGCTTGGCGCAGGAACGGTCACCCCTCCACTTT
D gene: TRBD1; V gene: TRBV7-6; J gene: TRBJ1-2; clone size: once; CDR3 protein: CASSLGRQGGDYGYTF; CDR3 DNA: TGTGCCAGCAGCTTGGGGAGACAGGGCGGTGACTATGGCTACACCTTC
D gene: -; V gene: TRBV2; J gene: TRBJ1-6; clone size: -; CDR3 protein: CASSATTYNSPLHF; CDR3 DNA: TGTGCCAGCAGTGCGACAACCTATAATTCACCCCTCCACTTT
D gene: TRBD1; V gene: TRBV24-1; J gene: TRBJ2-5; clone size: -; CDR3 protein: CATMTGMALTQETQYF; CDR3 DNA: TGTGCCACCATGACAGGGATGGCGTTGACTCAAGAGACCCAGTACTTC
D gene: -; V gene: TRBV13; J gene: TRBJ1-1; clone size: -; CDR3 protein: CASGEGGTSMNTEAFF; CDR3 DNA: TGTGCCAGCGGCGAAGGTGGGACATCCATGAACACTGAAGCTTTCTTT
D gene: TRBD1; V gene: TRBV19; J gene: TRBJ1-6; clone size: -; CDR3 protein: CASSGGQSRSPLHF; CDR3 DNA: TGTGCCAGTAGTGGGGGACAGTCACGATCACCCCTCCACTTT
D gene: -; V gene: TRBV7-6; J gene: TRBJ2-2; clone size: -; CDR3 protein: CASSLWPGENTGELFF; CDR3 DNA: TGTGCCAGCAGCCTGTGGCCAGGGGAGAACACCGGGGAGCTGTTTTTT
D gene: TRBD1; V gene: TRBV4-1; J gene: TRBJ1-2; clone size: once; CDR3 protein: CASSQDVGTGGLHYGYTF; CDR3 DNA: TGCGCCAGCAGCCAAGATGTCGGGACAGGGGGCCTCCACTATGGCTACACCTTC
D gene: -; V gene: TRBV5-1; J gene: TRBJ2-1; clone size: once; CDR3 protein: CASSLWEGTADNEQFF; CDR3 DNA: TGCGCCAGCTCCCTGTGGGAGGGGACAGCAGACAATGAGCAGTTCTTC
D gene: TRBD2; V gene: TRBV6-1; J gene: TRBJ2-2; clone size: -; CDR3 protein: CASSAFSGGPITGELFF; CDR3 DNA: TGTGCCAGCAGTGCGTTTAGCGGGGGGCCAATTACTGGAGAGCTGTTTTTT
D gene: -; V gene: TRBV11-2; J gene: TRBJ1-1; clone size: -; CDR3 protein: CASSLALGDTEAFF; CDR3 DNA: TGTGCCAGCAGCTTAGCGTTGGGGGACACTGAAGCTTTCTTT
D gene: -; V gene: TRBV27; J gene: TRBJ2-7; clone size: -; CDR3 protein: CASSPQGNRRYAEQYF; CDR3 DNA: TGTGCCAGCAGTCCCCAGGGGAACCGGAGGTATGCCGAGCAGTACTTC
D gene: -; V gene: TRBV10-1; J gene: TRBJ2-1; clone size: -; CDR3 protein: CASSDVRQGINEQFF; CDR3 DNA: TGCGCCAGCAGTGATGTACGACAAGGAATCAATGAGCAGTTCTTC
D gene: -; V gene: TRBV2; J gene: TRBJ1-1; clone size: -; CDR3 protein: CASSEVDTEAFF; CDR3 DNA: TGTGCCAGCAGCGAAGTAGACACTGAAGCTTTCTTT
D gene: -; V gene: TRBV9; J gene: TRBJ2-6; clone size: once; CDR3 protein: CASSVAVGVGANVLTF; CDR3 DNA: TGTGCCAGCAGCGTAGCTGTTGGGGTTGGGGCCAACGTCCTGACTTTC
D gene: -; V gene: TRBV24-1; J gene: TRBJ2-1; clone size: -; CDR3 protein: CAVGGGSSYNEQFF; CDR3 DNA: TGTGCCGTCGGAGGGGGGAGCTCCTACAATGAGCAGTTCTTC
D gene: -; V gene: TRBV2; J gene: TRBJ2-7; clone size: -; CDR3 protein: CASSEAGNSYEQYF; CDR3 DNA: TGTGCCAGCAGTGAAGCCGGAAACAGTTACGAGCAGTACTTC
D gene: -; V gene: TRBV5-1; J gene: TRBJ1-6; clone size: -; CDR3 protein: CASSSRVAGGSYNSPLHF; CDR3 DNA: TGCGCCAGCAGCTCGCGGGTGGCAGGCGGTTCCTATAATTCACCCCTCCACTTT
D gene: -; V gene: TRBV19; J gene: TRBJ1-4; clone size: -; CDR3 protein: CASSNSVTGKREKLFF; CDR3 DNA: TGTGCCAGTAGTAACTCCGTCACAGGGAAGCGAGAAAAACTGTTTTTT
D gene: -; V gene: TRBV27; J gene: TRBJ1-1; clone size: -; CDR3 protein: CASSLTVMNTEAFF; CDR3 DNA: TGTGCCAGCAGCCTGACGGTTATGAACACTGAAGCTTTCTTT
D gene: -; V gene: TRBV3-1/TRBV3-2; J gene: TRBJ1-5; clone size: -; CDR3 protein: CASSQDTGDQPQHF; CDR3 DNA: TGTGCCAGCAGCCAAGATACAGGCGATCAGCCCCAGCATTTT
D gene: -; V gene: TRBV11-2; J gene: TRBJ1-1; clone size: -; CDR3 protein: CASSLDRGRLNTEAFF; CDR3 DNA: TGTGCCAGCAGCTTAGATCGGGGCAGGCTGAACACTGAAGCTTTCTTT
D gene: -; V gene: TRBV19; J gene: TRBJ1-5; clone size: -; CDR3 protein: CASSTQTYNQPQHF; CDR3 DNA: TGTGCCAGTAGTACACAGACGTACAATCAGCCCCAGCATTTT
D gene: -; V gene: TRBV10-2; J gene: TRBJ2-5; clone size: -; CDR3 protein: CASSESWAGPETQYF; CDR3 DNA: TGCGCCAGCAGTGAGTCTTGGGCCGGCCCAGAGACCCAGTACTTC
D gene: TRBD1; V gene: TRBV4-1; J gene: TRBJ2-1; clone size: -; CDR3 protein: CASSVWDSGYNEQFF; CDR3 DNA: TGCGCCAGCAGCGTCTGGGACAGTGGTTACAATGAGCAGTTCTTC
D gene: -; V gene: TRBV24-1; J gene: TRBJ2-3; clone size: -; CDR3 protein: CATSDPAVGQLPTDTQYF; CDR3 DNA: TGTGCCACCAGTGATCCGGCGGTTGGGCAGCTTCCCACAGATACGCAGTATTTT
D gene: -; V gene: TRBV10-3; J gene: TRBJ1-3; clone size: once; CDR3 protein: CAISDSAGTINSGNTIYF; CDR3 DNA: TGTGCCATCAGTGATTCGGCCGGGACAATAAATTCTGGAAACACCATATATTTT
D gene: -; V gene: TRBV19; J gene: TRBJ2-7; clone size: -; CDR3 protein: CASSWGPGGLNEQYF; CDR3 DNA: TGTGCCAGTAGTTGGGGGCCGGGGGGTCTAAACGAGCAGTACTTC
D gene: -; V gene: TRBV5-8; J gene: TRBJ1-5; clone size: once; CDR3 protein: CASSPLIGQPQHF; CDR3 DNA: TGTGCCAGCAGCCCTCTGATCGGTCAGCCCCAGCATTTT
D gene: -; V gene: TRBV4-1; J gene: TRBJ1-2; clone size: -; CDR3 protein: CASSQEALGALGYTF; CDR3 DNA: TGCGCCAGCAGCCAAGAGGCCCTCGGGGCCCTGGGCTACACCTTC
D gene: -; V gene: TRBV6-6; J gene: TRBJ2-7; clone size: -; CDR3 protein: CASRWDGMTYEQYF; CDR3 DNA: TGTGCCAGCAGGTGGGACGGGATGACCTACGAGCAGTACTTC
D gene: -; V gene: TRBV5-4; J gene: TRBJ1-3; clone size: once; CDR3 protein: CASSPGGSGNTIYF; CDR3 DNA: TGTGCCAGCAGCCCAGGAGGCTCTGGAAACACCATATATTTT
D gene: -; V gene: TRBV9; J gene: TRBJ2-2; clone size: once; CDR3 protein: CASSVAGFSPTGELFF; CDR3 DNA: TGTGCCAGCAGCGTAGCTGGGTTCTCTCCGACCGGGGAGCTGTTTTTT
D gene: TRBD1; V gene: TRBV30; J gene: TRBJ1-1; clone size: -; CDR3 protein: CAWSVTGGTEAFF; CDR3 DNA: TGTGCCTGGAGTGTAACAGGGGGCACTGAAGCTTTCTTT
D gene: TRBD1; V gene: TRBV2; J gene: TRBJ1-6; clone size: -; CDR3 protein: CASSSGGAYNSPLHF; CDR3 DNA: TGTGCCAGCAGCTCAGGGGGCGCGTATAATTCACCCCTCCACTTT
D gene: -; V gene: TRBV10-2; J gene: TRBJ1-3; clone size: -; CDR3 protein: CASMSGGNSGNTIYF; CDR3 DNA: TGCGCCAGCATGTCGGGGGGGAACTCTGGAAACACCATATATTTT
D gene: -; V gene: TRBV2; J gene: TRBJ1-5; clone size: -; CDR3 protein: CASSEARREVGQPQHF; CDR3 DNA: TGTGCCAGCAGTGAAGCGCGCAGGGAGGTAGGTCAGCCCCAGCATTTT
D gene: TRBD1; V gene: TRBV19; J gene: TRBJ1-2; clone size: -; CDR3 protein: CASSQPGQGVYGYTF; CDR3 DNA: TGTGCCAGTAGCCAACCCGGACAGGGGGTCTATGGCTACACCTTC
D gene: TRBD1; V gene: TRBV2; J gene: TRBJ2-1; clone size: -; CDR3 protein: CASSAWDRGFNEQFF; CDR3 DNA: TGTGCCAGCAGTGCGTGGGACAGGGGGTTCAATGAGCAGTTCTTC
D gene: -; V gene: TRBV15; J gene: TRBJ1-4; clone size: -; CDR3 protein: CATSRGDRLVSEKLFF; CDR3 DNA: TGTGCCACCAGCAGGGGAGACAGGTTGGTGAGTGAAAAACTGTTTTTT
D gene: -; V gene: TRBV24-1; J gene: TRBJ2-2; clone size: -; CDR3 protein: CATSEFAPTNTGELFF; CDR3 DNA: TGTGCCACCAGTGAGTTTGCCCCGACGAACACCGGGGAGCTGTTTTTT